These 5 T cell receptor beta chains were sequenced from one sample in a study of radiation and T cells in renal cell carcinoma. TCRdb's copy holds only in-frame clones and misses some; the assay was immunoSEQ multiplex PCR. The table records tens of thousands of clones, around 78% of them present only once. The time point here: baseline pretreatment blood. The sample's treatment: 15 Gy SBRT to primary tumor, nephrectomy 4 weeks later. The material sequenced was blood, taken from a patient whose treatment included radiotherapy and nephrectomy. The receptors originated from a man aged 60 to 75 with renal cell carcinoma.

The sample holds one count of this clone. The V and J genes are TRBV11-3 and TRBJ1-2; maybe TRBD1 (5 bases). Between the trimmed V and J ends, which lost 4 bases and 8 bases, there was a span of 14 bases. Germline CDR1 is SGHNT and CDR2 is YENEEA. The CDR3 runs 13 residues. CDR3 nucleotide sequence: TGTGCCAGCAGCTCCGGGACCTTCAGGGGCTACACCTTC. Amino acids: CASSSGTFRGYTF.

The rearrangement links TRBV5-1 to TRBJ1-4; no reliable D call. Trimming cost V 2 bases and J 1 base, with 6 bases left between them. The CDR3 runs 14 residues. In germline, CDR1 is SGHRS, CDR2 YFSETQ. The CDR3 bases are TGCGCCAGCAGCTTCCGGGGAACTAATGAAAAACTGTTTTTT. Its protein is CASSFRGTNEKLFF.

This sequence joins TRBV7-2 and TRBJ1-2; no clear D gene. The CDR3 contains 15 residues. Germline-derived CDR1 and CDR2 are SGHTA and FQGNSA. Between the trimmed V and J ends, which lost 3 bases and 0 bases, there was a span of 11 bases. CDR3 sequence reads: CASSFFPGTNYGYTF. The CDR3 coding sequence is TGTGCCAGCAGCTTTTTTCCCGGGACTAACTATGGCTACACCTTC. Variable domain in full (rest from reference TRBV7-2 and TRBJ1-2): GAGVSQSPSNKVTEKGKDVELRCDPISGHTALYWYRQSLGQGLEFLIYFQGNSAPDKSGLPSDRFSAERTGGSVSTLTIQRTQQEDSAVYLCASSFFPGTNYGYTFGSGTRLTVV.

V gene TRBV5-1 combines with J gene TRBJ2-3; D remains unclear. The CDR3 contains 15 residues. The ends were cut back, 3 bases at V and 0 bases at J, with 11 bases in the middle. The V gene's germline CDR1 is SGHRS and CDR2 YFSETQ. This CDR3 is CASSSLLDSTDTQYF. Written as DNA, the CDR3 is TGCGCCAGCAGCTCCCTCCTGGACAGCACAGATACGCAGTATTTT.

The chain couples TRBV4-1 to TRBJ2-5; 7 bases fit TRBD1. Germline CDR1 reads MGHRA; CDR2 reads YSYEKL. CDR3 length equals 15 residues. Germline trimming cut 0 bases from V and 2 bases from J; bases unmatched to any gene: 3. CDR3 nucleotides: TGCGCCAGCAGCCAAGAAGGGGGCGGTCAAGAGACCCAGTACTTC. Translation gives CASSQEGGGQETQYF.